The 26 T cell receptor beta chains reported below all come from one sample, sequenced in a study of T cell changes during pregnancy in multiple sclerosis (dated by TCRdb to about 2019). Library preparation was by the immunoSEQ multiplex PCR assay. Entries here come from immuneACCESS through TCRdb and include only in-frame sequences with V and J called. Some clones fail to appear in such tables; in the studies checked, an unresolved V gene covers under half of the shortfall, and the cause of the remainder is unknown. Across this sample there are about 46,000 clones, with roughly 93% seen only once. The ten largest clones take up 3.5% to 5% of the sample. The sequencing here drew on CD8+ T cells from peripheral blood mononuclear cells, taken after pregnancy. The receptor set was obtained from a female donor with multiple sclerosis, enrolled in a pregnancy study.

The chain joins TRBV4-1 to TRBJ2-5, with a weak D call TRBD2 (6 bases). The CDR3 runs 15 residues. V gave up 2 bases and J gave up 5 bases, with 15 bases separating them. The germline V gene encodes CDR1 MGHRA and CDR2 YSYEKL. The CDR3 sequence is CASSQTGGLWETQYF. CDR3 sequence (DNA): TGCGCCAGCAGCCAAACTGGGGGGTTATGGGAGACCCAGTACTTC.

This chain joins TRBV28 and TRBJ2-1; 10 positions match TRBD2. V lost 10 bases, J lost 8 bases, and 11 bases stayed unmatched. This CDR3 region has 14 residues. CDR1 and CDR2 (germline): MDHEN, SYDVKM. In DNA, the CDR3 is TGTGCCACCTCGGGTGCTAGCGGGAGAGATGAGCAGTTCTTC. This translates into CATSGASGRDEQFF.

V usage is TRBV27 and J usage is TRBJ2-1; 9 bases map to TRBD1. This CDR3 is built from 15 residues. Germline V gene data show CDR1 as MNHEY and CDR2 as SMNVEV (reference sequence). V trimming: 4 bases; J trimming: 7 bases; junction bases outside the gene matches: 8. The CDR3: CASSYPGTGINEQFF. The DNA of the CDR3 is TGTGCCAGCAGTTATCCCGGGACAGGGATAAATGAGCAGTTCTTC.

V usage is TRBV9 and J usage is TRBJ2-1; D is unresolved. V dropped 4 bases and J dropped 8 bases, with 7 bases sitting between them. The CDR3 is 11 residues long. CDR1 and CDR2 (germline): SGDLS, YYNGEE. CDR3 residues: CASSFSDEQFF. Here the CDR3 DNA reads TGTGCCAGCAGCTTTAGTGATGAGCAGTTCTTC. Using reference TRBV9 and TRBJ2-1 for the parts outside the CDR3, the full variable domain is DSGVTQTPKHLITATGQRVTLRCSPRSGDLSVYWYQQSLDQGLQFLIQYYNGEERAKGNILERFSAQQFPDLHSELNLSSLELGDSALYFCASSFSDEQFFGPGTRLTVL.

The J gene is TRBJ2-7, the V gene TRBV11-2; 7 bases are a match to TRBD1. The germline gives CDR1 SGHAT, CDR2 FQNNGV. With V trimmed by 1 base and J by 6 bases, 6 bases remained unmatched. The CDR3 is 14 amino acids. The CDR3 loop is CASSLAGGLGEQYF. The CDR3 coding sequence is TGTGCCAGCAGCTTAGCAGGGGGTTTAGGCGAGCAGTACTTC. Drawing the rest from reference TRBV11-2 and TRBJ2-7, the complete variable domain is EAGVAQSPRYKIIEKRQSVAFWCNPISGHATLYWYQQILGQGPKLLIQFQNNGVVDDSQLPKDRFSAERLKGVDSTLKIQPAKLEDSAVYLCASSLAGGLGEQYFGPGTRLTVT.

The rearrangement uses TRBV4-1 and TRBJ2-5; D is possibly TRBD1 (6 bases). V shed 6 bases and J shed 4 bases, with 18 bases lying between them. Germline assignment: CDR1 MGHRA and CDR2 YSYEKL. This CDR3 is 15 amino acids long. Here the CDR3 reads CASSIPGQRGETQYF. CDR3 bases: TGCGCCAGCAGTATTCCGGGACAAAGGGGAGAGACCCAGTACTTC.

This rearrangement joins TRBV7-3 to TRBJ2-7; the D gene is possibly TRBD2 (5 bases). This CDR3 is 15 amino acids long. Trimming left V 4 bases short and J 3 bases short, with 16 bases between. Per germline, CDR1 SGHTA and CDR2 FQGTGA. The CDR3: CASSSAAVGIYEQYF. The CDR3 bases are TGTGCCAGCAGCTCAGCGGCCGTGGGGATCTACGAGCAGTACTTC.

This chain uses TRBV9 with TRBJ1-2; 9 nucleotides agree with TRBD1. Unmatched junction bases numbered 12, after V lost 5 bases and J lost 4 bases. In germline, CDR1 is SGDLS, CDR2 YYNGEE. The CDR3 has 16 amino acids. The DNA for the CDR3 is TGTGCCAGCAGTGCTTCCCGGGACAGGGCCTCCTATGGCTACACCTTC. This gives the protein CASSASRDRASYGYTF.

The chain couples TRBV9 to TRBJ2-3; 13 nucleotides line up with TRBD2. V was pared by 1 base and J by 4 bases, with 3 bases of the junction left unmatched. Germline-derived CDR1 and CDR2 are SGDLS and YYNGEE. The CDR3 is 16 amino acids. The CDR3 DNA sequence: TGTGCCAGCAGCGTAACTAGCGGGAGGGCCGCAGATACGCAGTATTTT. This gives the protein CASSVTSGRAADTQYF.

The chain carries TRBV30 and TRBJ1-2; tentative D call: TRBD1 (5 bases). Per germline, CDR1 GTSNPN and CDR2 SVGIG (reference sequence). The CDR3 totals 13 residues. Trimming cost V 4 bases and J 8 bases, with 17 bases left between them. CDR3 nucleotide sequence: TGTGCCTGGACGGCGGTAGGGGTGGGGGGCTACACCTTC. It translates to CAWTAVGVGGYTF.

A word on this clone: Other DNA sequences in the same sample also yield this CDR3. The rearrangement joins TRBV7-9 to TRBJ2-3, with TRBD2 identical over 7 bases. Germline CDR1 reads SEHNR; CDR2 reads FQNEAQ (reference sequence). The V and J ends lost 5 bases and 3 bases, in that order; junction bases with no gene match: 2. This CDR3 region has 13 residues. The CDR3 sequence is CASSLGGTDTQYF. DNA of the CDR3: TGTGCCAGCAGCCTGGGGGGGACAGATACGCAGTATTTT.

On this clone itself: The junction does not match germline at one end; this may be a read error. The gene calls are TRBV7-6 and TRBJ2-7; TRBD1 agrees at 10 bases. Germline CDR1 and CDR2: SGHVS and FNYEAQ. The CDR3 extends over 16 amino acids. The CDR3 nucleotides read TGTGTCAGCAGCTTAGCACCCCGACAGGGGGCACGCGAGCAGTACTTC. The encoded protein is CVSSLAPRQGAREQYF.

Worth noting for this clone: An end of the junction differs from the germline gene, which may be a read error. The gene calls are TRBV5-8 and TRBJ1-4, with 11 bases matching TRBD1. This CDR3 region has 17 residues. Germline-derived CDR1 and CDR2 are SGHTS and YDEGEE. This CDR3 is CASTLRIRDRGNEKLFF. The CDR3 bases are TGTGCCAGCACCTTGCGAATACGGGACAGGGGGAATGAAAAACTGTTTTTT.

V is TRBV7-6 and J is TRBJ2-3; D may be TRBD2 (7 bases). The CDR3 extends over 16 amino acids. Germline-derived CDR1 and CDR2 are SGHVS and FNYEAQ. V lost 2 bases and J lost 0, with 12 bases in between. CDR3 residues: CASSLRAGASTDTQYF. CDR3 bases: TGTGCCAGCAGCTTAAGGGCGGGGGCCAGCACAGATACGCAGTATTTT.

V gene TRBV7-9 combines with J gene TRBJ1-2, with D tentatively TRBD1 (5 bases). The germline V and J ends were trimmed by 5 bases and 6 bases, with 13 bases remaining between them. The CDR3 runs to 13 residues. Germline V gene sequence: CDR1 SEHNR, CDR2 FQNEAQ (reference sequence). The CDR3 protein is CASSKDVGDGYTF. The CDR3 DNA sequence: TGTGCCAGCAGCAAGGATGTAGGGGATGGCTACACCTTC.

The chain couples TRBV27 to TRBJ2-6, with 8 bases fitting TRBD1. The J segment lost 2 bases and the V segment lost 2 bases, leaving 14 bases of the junction unmatched. CDR1 is MNHEY and CDR2 is SMNVEV in the germline V gene (reference sequence). CDR3 length: 20 residues. The CDR3 protein is CASSLPTGEWTGTGANVLTF. DNA for the CDR3: TGTGCCAGCAGTTTACCGACAGGGGAGTGGACGGGGACTGGGGCCAACGTCCTGACTTTC.

The J gene is TRBJ1-4, the V gene TRBV15; 7 bases align to TRBD1. CDR1 is LNHNV and CDR2 is YYDKDF in the germline V gene (reference sequence). The V segment lost 6 bases and the J segment 7 bases; nucleotides outside the gene matches: 14. This CDR3 has 16 residues. The CDR3 bases are TGTGCCACCAGGCTTTCGCACAGGGGTATGTCTGAAAAACTGTTTTTT. Amino acids: CATRLSHRGMSEKLFF. Together with reference TRBV15 and TRBJ1-4, the CDR3 gives the full variable domain: DAMVIQNPRYQVTQFGKPVTLSCSQTLNHNVMYWYQQKSSQAPKLLFHYYDKDFNNEADTPDNFQSRRPNTSFCFLDIRSPGLGDTAMYLCATRLSHRGMSEKLFFGSGTQLSVL.

The genes are TRBV10-3 and TRBJ2-7; the D is unclear. This CDR3 is 15 amino acids long. Trimming removed 0 bases at V and 3 bases at J, with 12 bases between. The germline gives CDR1 ENHRY, CDR2 SYGVKD. CDR3 in DNA: TGTGCCATCAGTGAGTCGTGGCAGGATTACTACGAGCAGTACTTC. This encodes CAISESWQDYYEQYF.

The chain joins TRBV6-4 to TRBJ2-5, with D perhaps matching TRBD2 (6 bases). The germline V gene encodes CDR1 MRHNA and CDR2 SNTAGT. The CDR3 is 14 amino acids. V gave up 3 bases and J gave up 6 bases, with 14 bases separating them. CDR3 sequence reads: CASSEEGTAKTQYF. The CDR3 DNA is TGTGCCAGCAGTGAAGAAGGGACTGCGAAGACCCAGTACTTC.

The chain employs TRBV6-5 and TRBJ2-1; D uncertain. The CDR3 is 14 residues long. V dropped 6 bases and J dropped 2 bases, with 11 bases sitting between them. Germline values: CDR1 MNHEY, CDR2 SVGAGI. The CDR3 reads CASSLTRTYNEQFF. As DNA, the CDR3 is TGTGCCAGCAGCCTAACGAGGACCTACAATGAGCAGTTCTTC.

V and J are TRBV7-6 and TRBJ2-7; D ambiguous. This CDR3 is 15 amino acids long. CDR1 is SGHVS, CDR2 FNYEAQ, per germline. The germline V and J ends were trimmed by 0 bases and 1 base, with 10 bases remaining between them. CDR3 protein: CASSLAIASSYEQYF. The CDR3 DNA follows: TGTGCCAGCAGCTTAGCGATAGCCAGTTCCTACGAGCAGTACTTC.

The CDR3 reads CASSLGRELFF. CDR3 bases: TGTGCCAGCAGCTTAGGCAGGGAACTGTTTTTT. This chain joins TRBV7-9 and TRBJ1-4; possibly TRBD1 for D (5 bases). This CDR3 is 11 amino acids long. Trimming removed 1 base at V and 12 bases at J, with 6 bases between. The V gene's germline CDR1 is SEHNR and CDR2 FQNEAQ (reference sequence).

CDR3 amino acids: CASSLQGPGNIQYF. The CDR3 DNA reads TGTGCCAGCAGTCTACAGGGCCCAGGAAACATTCAGTACTTC. The chain couples TRBV27 to TRBJ2-4, with a tentative D call TRBD1 (6 bases). CDR3 length: 14 amino acids. Trimming removed 5 bases at V and 6 bases at J, with 14 bases between. Germline V CDR1 and CDR2: MNHEY, SMNVEV (reference sequence).

This chain uses TRBV6-5 with TRBJ1-6; TRBD1 is a possible D gene (6 bases). Germline CDR1 MNHEY, CDR2 SVGAGI. The CDR3 totals 15 residues. V was cut by 6 bases and J by 6 bases, with 15 bases left in between. The CDR3 sequence: CASRIQGYGNSPLHF. The CDR3 nucleotides are TGTGCCAGCAGGATACAGGGATATGGTAATTCACCCCTCCACTTT.

The chain has TRBV12-5 and TRBJ2-7, with D possibly being TRBD2 (5 bases). Germline V CDR1 and CDR2: LGHNT, FRNRAP. CDR3 length: 14 amino acids. The V end was cut by 3 bases, the J end by 2 bases, with 11 bases between. The chain's CDR3 is CASGLPGSPYEQYF. In DNA, the CDR3 is TGTGCTAGTGGTTTACCGGGGTCCCCCTACGAGCAGTACTTC.

The V gene is TRBV11-2, the J gene TRBJ2-7, with 8 bases that match TRBD1. Per the germline V gene, CDR1 is SGHAT and CDR2 is FQNNGV. This CDR3 has 16 residues. Trimming took 3 bases from V and 4 from J; bases not matched to a gene: 11. Written as DNA, the CDR3 is TGTGCCAGCAGCTTCTCCCCCGCGACAGGGGTGTACGAGCAGTACTTC. Its protein is CASSFSPATGVYEQYF. Based on the CDR3 plus reference TRBV11-2 and TRBJ2-7, the full variable domain is EAGVAQSPRYKIIEKRQSVAFWCNPISGHATLYWYQQILGQGPKLLIQFQNNGVVDDSQLPKDRFSAERLKGVDSTLKIQPAKLEDSAVYLCASSFSPATGVYEQYFGPGTRLTVT.